The TCR beta chain described here comes from a study of T cells after yellow fever vaccination. Germline assignment: CDR1 SNHLY and CDR2 FYNNEI. CDR3 size: 17 residues. V trimming: 0 bases; J trimming: 0 bases; junction bases outside the gene matches: 4. General observations from the study: Subsequent to the booster, the majority of primary-vaccination clones reappeared (around 96% CD4, 88% CD8). Weaker, the secondary response had a peak occurring faster, on day 5 versus 15. Clonotypes appearing in both CD4 and CD8 compartments existed, and their share was small.

This clonotype was counted at least ten times. Its target is unknown. Generation of TCR cDNA used 5'RACE template switching (which added a universal primer site and UMIs). TCRdb used MiXCR to reprocess the 5' RACE reads, holding one entry per CDR3 protein. The table includes 300,000 to 400,000 distinct CDR3 sequences, around 4.1% detected once. This sequence originates from a man aged 18 to 35 who received the YFV17D yellow fever vaccine. Sample: PBMCs, taken 5 days after the yellow fever booster vaccination. This sequence joins TRBV2 and TRBJ2-2, with 7 nucleotides matching TRBD2. Here the CDR3 DNA reads TGTGCCAGCAGTGAAGCGCGGGCGGGGGCGAACACCGGGGAGCTGTTTTTT. Its protein is CASSEARAGANTGELFF.